The sequence of this T cell receptor (beta chain) was determined in a study of T cell repertoires in cytomegalovirus infection. Whole-study context: The public TCR beta signatures pointed to both CMV infection and matching HLA type.

Study results and caveats: It was HLA-C-restricted CMV-specific TCR beta clonotypes that dominated the response ex vivo.

From the reads, TCRdb called clonotypes with MiXCR, one entry per CDR3 protein. This sample has roughly 150,000 distinct CDR3 sequences, with 20% to 30% found just once. Trimming removed 1 base at V and 11 bases at J, with 11 bases between. The length of the CDR3 is 12 residues. CDR1 is SEHNR and CDR2 is FQNEAQ in the germline V gene (reference sequence). With respect to this clonotype: Antigen specificity is unknown.

The sequence was obtained from a human donor in good health (CMV status not recorded). Some clones in this sample may be carry-over from other donors' samples. The V and J genes are TRBV7-9 and TRBJ1-1, with a possible D match to TRBD1 (6 bases). The sequencing input was PBMCs. The CDR3 DNA is TGTGCCAGCAGCTTAGGGGGCAGGGGCGCTTTCTTT. Translated: CASSLGGRGAFF.